Presented here are 11 T cell receptor beta chains from one specimen sequenced in a study of neurological immune-mediated disorders. In TCRdb, the 5' RACE reads were re-called with MiXCR into one record per CDR3 protein. The sample consists of some 19,000 distinct CDR3 sequences, about 15% of them appearing once. Sequenced: PBMCs. All receptors come from a female donor with HTLV-1-associated myelopathy (HAM/TSP).

V and J are TRBV5-1 and TRBJ2-7; D possibly uses TRBD1 or TRBD2 (5 bases each). The V gene lost 0 bases and the J gene lost 7 bases, with 17 bases spanning the gap. The CDR3 contains 15 residues. CDR1 and CDR2 from the germline V gene are SGHRS and YFSETQ. The CDR3 protein is CASSLDSVGAGEQYF. DNA for the CDR3: TGCGCCAGCAGCTTGGATAGCGTAGGGGCCGGGGAGCAGTACTTC.

This clonotype was observed at least ten times. The gene calls are TRBV5-1 and TRBJ2-7; D is unresolved. The CDR3 length is 14 residues. CDR1 and CDR2 (germline): SGHRS, YFSETQ. Trimming cost V 0 bases and J 4 bases, with 11 bases left between them. CDR3: CASSLGSGRYEQYF. CDR3 sequence (DNA): TGCGCCAGCAGCTTGGGATCGGGTAGGTACGAGCAGTACTTC.

This sequence joins TRBV7-6 and TRBJ2-5; 7 nucleotides line up with TRBD1. The trim removed 1 base at V and 1 base at J, leaving 3 bases unmatched. The length of the CDR3 is 15 residues. Germline V lookup: CDR1 SGHVS, CDR2 FNYEAQ. In DNA, the CDR3 is TGTGCCAGCAGCTTAGAGGGACAGACCCAAGAGACCCAGTACTTC. Protein: CASSLEGQTQETQYF.

This clonotype was observed many times. The chain is built from TRBV20-1 and TRBJ2-4, with TRBD1 matching 9 bases. Germline assignment: CDR1 DFQATT and CDR2 SNEGSKA (reference sequence). The CDR3 covers 15 residues. The J segment lost 8 bases and the V segment lost 1 base, leaving 9 bases of the junction unmatched. CDR3 loop: CSARGTGEALDIQYF. The CDR3 coding sequence is TGCAGTGCTAGAGGGACAGGGGAGGCGTTGGACATTCAGTACTTC.

This clonotype appeared once. The chain couples TRBV29-1 to TRBJ2-2; D gene unclear. The CDR3 contains 13 residues. V dropped 6 bases and J dropped 5 bases, with 13 bases sitting between them. The germline V gene has CDR1 SQVTM and CDR2 ANQGSEA. The CDR3 spells CSVAPSGTGELFF. The CDR3 region has the DNA TGCAGCGTGGCCCCGAGTGGAACCGGGGAGCTGTTTTTT.

This clonotype was observed many times. CDR3 coding DNA: TGTGCCAGCAGCTTATCTGGGGACAGTTTCTCCTCCTACGAGCAGTACTTC. Translation gives CASSLSGDSFSSYEQYF. This chain links TRBV7-6 with TRBJ2-7, with 7 bases lining up with TRBD1. After removal of 2 bases from V and 0 bases from J, the junction contained 10 bases not matched to a gene. The CDR3 length is 17 residues. Germline V gene sequence: CDR1 SGHVS, CDR2 FNYEAQ.

The table lists this clonotype with many counts. The chain is built from TRBV6-5 and TRBJ2-7; D is perhaps TRBD1 or TRBD2 (5 bases each). Germline V lookup: CDR1 MNHEY, CDR2 SVGAGI. CDR3 length: 14 residues. V gave up 2 bases and J gave up 4 bases, with 12 bases separating them. The CDR3 region has the DNA TGTGCCAGCAGTTACGCGGGCAGGGATTACGAGCAGTACTTC. It translates to CASSYAGRDYEQYF.

This clonotype was counted at least ten times. V is TRBV20-1 and J is TRBJ2-3, with TRBD2 as a possible D gene (5 bases). Trimming pared 0 bases from V and 5 bases from J, leaving 15 bases between. This CDR3 has 15 residues. CDR1 DFQATT and CDR2 SNEGSKA come from the germline V gene (reference sequence). The CDR3 nucleotides are TGCAGTGCTAGAGAGGAAACTAGTATCGAAGATACGCAGTATTTT. Amino acids: CSAREETSIEDTQYF.

In its sample, this clonotype was seen many times. This sequence joins TRBV6-5 and TRBJ1-6, with 9 bases identical to TRBD1. Germline V lookup: CDR1 MNHEY, CDR2 SVGAGI. J gave up 9 bases and V 5 bases, and 5 bases lay outside the gene matches. The CDR3 has 14 residues. CDR3 sequence: CASSTDRGISPLHF. The CDR3 bases are TGTGCCAGCAGTACCGACAGGGGGATTTCACCCCTCCACTTT.

The chain combines TRBV3-2 with TRBJ2-4. TRBV3-2 is given as a pseudogene. This CDR3 is built from 14 residues. The CDR3 reads CASSQDGVKNIQYF. The CDR3 bases are TGTGCCAGCAGCCAAGACGGGGTAAAAAACATTCAGTACTTC.

The chain has TRBV7-9 and TRBJ2-3, with D possibly being TRBD1 (5 bases). The CDR3 is 15 residues long. CDR1 SEHNR and CDR2 FQNEAQ come from the germline V gene (reference sequence). Trimming removed 0 bases at V and 3 bases at J, with 10 bases between. The CDR3 DNA sequence: TGTGCCAGCAGCTTAGCGCGTCCAGGGACAGATACGCAGTATTTT. It is translated as CASSLARPGTDTQYF. Drawing the rest from reference TRBV7-9 and TRBJ2-3, the complete variable domain is DTGVSQNPRHKITKRGQNVTFRCDPISEHNRLYWYRQTLGQGPEFLTYFQNEAQLEKSRLLSDRFSAERPKGSFSTLEIQRTEQGDSAMYLCASSLARPGTDTQYFGPGTRLTVL.